This T cell receptor (beta chain) was retrieved from a study of cytotoxic CD8 clonotypes in ibrutinib-treated CLL. Study summary: Response was recorded as partial in 24 patients and complete in 2; at median approximately six years, roughly 15 remained remitted and approximately twelve had progressed.

Trimming took 3 bases from V and 2 from J, leaving 12 bases between them. The CDR3 is 15 residues long. CDR1 is KGHSH and CDR2 is LQKENI in the germline V gene. Points from the study as a whole: Stable or contracted on treatment, public clonotypes were also uncommon.

Points on this clone: Its antigen is not known.

A 1 in 200,000 to 1 in 1 million T cell depth was the sequencing target. Data came from immunoSEQ multiplex PCR; TCRdb stores just in-frame clones and leaves some out. The sample yields some 300,000 clones, roughly 79% seen once. The sequence derives from a human donor with chronic lymphocytic leukemia. This rearrangement joins TRBV18 to TRBJ2-3, with a tentative D call TRBD2 (5 bases). The input for sequencing was PBMCs, taken before ibrutinib treatment. CDR3 coding DNA: TGTGCCAGCTCACCCTCCGGGGATTACACAGATACGCAGTATTTT. Its translation is CASSPSGDYTDTQYF. The whole variable domain, remainder taken from reference TRBV18 and TRBJ2-3, is NAGVMQNPRHLVRRRGQEARLRCSPMKGHSHVYWYRQLPEEGLKFMVYLQKENIIDESGMPKERFSAEFPKEGPSILRIQQVVRGDSAAYFCASSPSGDYTDTQYFGPGTRLTVL.